The 18 T cell receptor beta chains below come from one sample, sequenced in a study of cytomegalovirus exposure and HLA in healthy donors. Some clones are missing from TCRdb's copy, which holds only in-frame ones; the method was immunoSEQ multiplex PCR. Of roughly 68,000 clones listed, roughly 97% are singletons. Input material: PBMCs. The source of these receptors is a man younger than 35 in good health and CMV-seronegative.

The chain uses TRBV6-1 and TRBJ2-7, with D uncertain. The germline V gene encodes CDR1 MNHNS and CDR2 SASEGT. The V end was cut by 8 bases, the J end by 2 bases, with 10 bases between. This CDR3 has 12 residues. CDR3 bases: TGTGCCAGCGAGGCAGAAACCTACGAGCAGTACTTC. The encoded protein is CASEAETYEQYF.

The chain couples TRBV18 to TRBJ1-1, with D possibly being TRBD1 (5 bases). The V gene lost 4 bases and the J gene lost 1 base, with 7 bases spanning the gap. Germline CDR1 and CDR2: KGHSH and LQKENI. The CDR3 consists of 13 residues. CDR3 sequence: CASSRQTNTEAFF. The CDR3 DNA reads TGTGCCAGCTCACGACAGACGAACACTGAAGCTTTCTTT. The full variable domain, in which reference TRBV18 and TRBJ1-1 provide the parts outside the CDR3, is NAGVMQNPRHLVRRRGQEARLRCSPMKGHSHVYWYRQLPEEGLKFMVYLQKENIIDESGMPKERFSAEFPKEGPSILRIQQVVRGDSAAYFCASSRQTNTEAFFGQGTRLTVV.

The chain uses TRBV5-8 and TRBJ2-3; 8 bases match TRBD2. Germline CDR1 reads SGHTS; CDR2 reads YDEGEE. CDR3 length equals 15 residues. Trimming cost V 0 bases and J 3 bases; bases outside gene matches: 3. The CDR3 DNA reads as TGTGCCAGCAGCTTGGGGGGACTAGAGACAGATACGCAGTATTTT. Encoded protein: CASSLGGLETDTQYF. Filled out from reference TRBV5-8 and TRBJ2-3, the complete variable domain reads EAGVTQSPTHLIKTRGQQATLRCSPISGHTSVYWYQQALGLGLQFLLWYDEGEERNRGNFPPRFSGRQFPNYSSELNVNALELEDSALYLCASSLGGLETDTQYFGPGTRLTVL.

This rearrangement joins TRBV11-3 to TRBJ1-1; no reliable D call. Deletions cut 3 bases from V and 6 bases from J, with 8 bases between. The CDR3 extends over 12 amino acids. CDR1 is SGHNT, CDR2 YENEEA, per germline. The CDR3 DNA reads TGTGCCAGCAGCTTTGGCGAGGCTGAAGCTTTCTTT. It yields the protein CASSFGEAEAFF.

The CDR3 protein is CATEEGQEIVSYTF. The CDR3 DNA is TGTGCCACAGAGGAAGGACAGGAAATTGTCAGCTACACCTTC. The chain couples TRBV28 to TRBJ1-2, with 7 bases lining up with TRBD1. The trim removed 10 bases at V and 9 bases at J, leaving 17 bases unmatched. CDR1 is MDHEN and CDR2 is SYDVKM in the germline V gene. CDR3 length: 14 amino acids.

This clone was counted once. The chain links TRBV2 to TRBJ1-5; TRBD1 matches 10 bases. In germline, CDR1 is SNHLY, CDR2 FYNNEI. The V segment lost 5 bases and the J segment 7 bases; nucleotides outside the gene matches: 8. The CDR3 sequence is 15 residues long. The CDR3 sequence: CASSIDRGRRQPQHF. CDR3 coding DNA: TGTGCCAGCAGTATAGACAGGGGGCGGAGGCAGCCCCAGCATTTT.

This chain joins TRBV5-4 and TRBJ2-3, with no clear D. Trimming shortened V by 1 base and J by 1 base, and 7 bases separated the two germline ends. CDR3 length: 14 amino acids. Germline V gene data show CDR1 as SGHNT and CDR2 as YYREEE (reference sequence). The chain's CDR3 is CASSLNPGTDTQYF. CDR3 sequence (DNA): TGTGCCAGCAGCTTGAATCCGGGCACAGATACGCAGTATTTT.

The CDR3 is CASSGSETMDEQFF. CDR3 coding DNA: TGTGCCAGCAGTGGGTCAGAGACTATGGATGAGCAGTTCTTC. The chain combines TRBV6-5 with TRBJ2-1; D might be TRBD2 (5 bases). Trimming cost V 5 bases and J 8 bases, with 16 bases left between them. The CDR3 is 14 amino acids. The germline V gene encodes CDR1 MNHEY and CDR2 SVGAGI.

V gene TRBV5-4 combines with J gene TRBJ2-7; possible D gene TRBD1, 5 bases. V lost 1 base and J 4 bases, leaving 15 bases between the germline ends. CDR1 and CDR2 (germline): SGHNT, YYREEE (reference sequence). This CDR3 is built from 15 residues. CDR3 loop: CASSLNTGPVYEQYF. For the CDR3, the DNA is TGTGCCAGCAGCTTGAATACAGGCCCTGTTTACGAGCAGTACTTC.

The J gene is TRBJ1-1, the V gene TRBV6-5; possible D gene TRBD1, 6 bases. CDR3 length: 12 residues. V shed 10 bases and J shed 4 bases, with 13 bases lying between them. Germline V gene sequence: CDR1 MNHEY, CDR2 SVGAGI. CDR3 loop: CATLGAGTEAFF. Here the CDR3 DNA reads TGTGCCACCCTGGGGGCGGGCACTGAAGCTTTCTTT.

As DNA, the CDR3 is TGTGCCAGTAAGACTAGCGGGAGTATTTCGGGCACCGGGGAGCTGTTTTTT. Translating gives CASKTSGSISGTGELFF. The J gene is TRBJ2-2, the V gene TRBV19, with 12 bases fitting TRBD2. The CDR3 consists of 17 residues. V dropped 7 bases and J dropped 4; count of bases not matched to a gene: 10. Germline-derived CDR1 and CDR2 are LNHDA and SQIVND (reference sequence).

This chain links TRBV7-8 with TRBJ1-2; 8 nucleotides match TRBD1. The length of the CDR3 is 14 residues. Germline values: CDR1 SGHVS, CDR2 FQNEAQ. The J segment lost 5 bases and the V segment lost 2 bases, leaving 4 bases of the junction unmatched. The CDR3 here is CASSLSQGAYGYTF. The CDR3 DNA follows: TGTGCCAGCAGCTTATCCCAGGGGGCATATGGCTACACCTTC.

This chain connects TRBV6-6 to TRBJ2-1; 9 positions agree with TRBD2. Per germline, CDR1 MNHNY and CDR2 SVGAGI (reference sequence). The J segment lost 9 bases and the V segment lost 6 bases, leaving 15 bases of the junction unmatched. CDR3 length: 16 residues. The DNA of the CDR3 is TGTGCCAGCAGCCCATTCGTCCCGGGACTAGCTGGTGAGCAGTTCTTC. Protein: CASSPFVPGLAGEQFF.

The chain combines TRBV6-5 with TRBJ2-3; a possible D gene is TRBD1 (5 bases). The CDR3 has 14 residues. The V end lost 0 bases, the J end lost 4 bases, and 8 bases lay between the germline ends. Germline V gene data show CDR1 as MNHEY and CDR2 as SVGAGI. The CDR3 protein is CASSYSQGADTQYF. The CDR3 DNA sequence: TGTGCCAGCAGTTACTCGCAGGGCGCAGATACGCAGTATTTT.

The rearrangement joins TRBV2 to TRBJ2-5; 9 nucleotides align to TRBD2. This CDR3 is built from 17 residues. V lost 1 base to trimming and J lost 5 bases; unmatched junction nucleotides: 11. Germline CDR1 reads SNHLY; CDR2 reads FYNNEI. CDR3: CASSEGTMIAGEETQYF. The DNA for the CDR3 is TGTGCCAGCAGTGAAGGTACCATGATAGCGGGAGAGGAGACCCAGTACTTC.

V and J are TRBV6-1 and TRBJ1-5; 9 positions agree with TRBD1. The CDR3 runs to 15 residues. Germline trimming cut 5 bases from V and 5 bases from J; bases unmatched to any gene: 7. Per the germline V gene, CDR1 is MNHNS and CDR2 is SASEGT. CDR3 protein: CASSRLTGGDQPQHF. The CDR3 DNA sequence: TGTGCCAGCAGTAGATTGACAGGGGGGGATCAGCCCCAGCATTTT.

DNA of the CDR3: TGTGCCAGCAGTGAAGCCAGGGTGGTTCGCACAGATACGCAGTATTTT. This translates into CASSEARVVRTDTQYF. This chain links TRBV6-1 with TRBJ2-3; a weak D match, TRBD1 (5 bases). CDR1 and CDR2 from the germline V gene are MNHNS and SASEGT. This CDR3 contains 16 residues. Trimming shortened V by 0 bases and J by 1 base, and 11 bases separated the two germline ends.

The chain links TRBV5-1 to TRBJ2-1, with a tentative D call TRBD1 (5 bases). CDR1 and CDR2 from the germline V gene are SGHRS and YFSETQ. This CDR3 contains 16 residues. Trimming cost V 4 bases and J 0 bases, with 14 bases left between them. For the CDR3, the DNA is TGCGCCAGCAGCACCCGACAGACGAGCTCCTACAATGAGCAGTTCTTC. This encodes CASSTRQTSSYNEQFF.